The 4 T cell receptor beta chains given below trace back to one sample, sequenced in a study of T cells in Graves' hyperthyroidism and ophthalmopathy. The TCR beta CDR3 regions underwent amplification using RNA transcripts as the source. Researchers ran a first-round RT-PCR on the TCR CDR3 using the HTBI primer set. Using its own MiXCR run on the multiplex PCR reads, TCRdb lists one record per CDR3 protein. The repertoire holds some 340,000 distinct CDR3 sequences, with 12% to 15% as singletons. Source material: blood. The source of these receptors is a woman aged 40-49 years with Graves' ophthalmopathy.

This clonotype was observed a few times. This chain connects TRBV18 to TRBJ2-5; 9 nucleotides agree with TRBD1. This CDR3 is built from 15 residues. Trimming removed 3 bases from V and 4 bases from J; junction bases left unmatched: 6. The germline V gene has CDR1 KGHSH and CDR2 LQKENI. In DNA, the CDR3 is TGTGCCAGCTCACCTCCGGGACAGGGCCCAGAGACCCAGTACTTC. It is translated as CASSPPGQGPETQYF.

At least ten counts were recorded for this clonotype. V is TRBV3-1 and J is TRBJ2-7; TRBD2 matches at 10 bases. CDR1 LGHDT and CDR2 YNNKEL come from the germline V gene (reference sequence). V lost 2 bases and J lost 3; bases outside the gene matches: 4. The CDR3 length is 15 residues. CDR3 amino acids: CASSQWASGSYEQYF. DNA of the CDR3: TGTGCCAGCAGCCAATGGGCTAGCGGGAGCTACGAGCAGTACTTC.

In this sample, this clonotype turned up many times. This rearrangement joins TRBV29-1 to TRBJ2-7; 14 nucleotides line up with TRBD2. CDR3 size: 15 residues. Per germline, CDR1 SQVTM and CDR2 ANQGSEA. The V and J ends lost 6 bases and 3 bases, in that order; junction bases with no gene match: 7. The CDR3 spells CSVRTSGRLSYEQYF. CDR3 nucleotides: TGCAGCGTCCGGACTAGCGGGAGGTTGAGCTACGAGCAGTACTTC.

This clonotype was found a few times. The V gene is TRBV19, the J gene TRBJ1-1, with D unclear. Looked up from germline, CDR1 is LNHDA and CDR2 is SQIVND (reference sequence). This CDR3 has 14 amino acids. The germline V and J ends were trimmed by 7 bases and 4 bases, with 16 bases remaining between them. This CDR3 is CASNTLERSTEAFF. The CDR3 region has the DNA TGTGCCAGTAATACCTTGGAGAGGAGCACTGAAGCTTTCTTT.